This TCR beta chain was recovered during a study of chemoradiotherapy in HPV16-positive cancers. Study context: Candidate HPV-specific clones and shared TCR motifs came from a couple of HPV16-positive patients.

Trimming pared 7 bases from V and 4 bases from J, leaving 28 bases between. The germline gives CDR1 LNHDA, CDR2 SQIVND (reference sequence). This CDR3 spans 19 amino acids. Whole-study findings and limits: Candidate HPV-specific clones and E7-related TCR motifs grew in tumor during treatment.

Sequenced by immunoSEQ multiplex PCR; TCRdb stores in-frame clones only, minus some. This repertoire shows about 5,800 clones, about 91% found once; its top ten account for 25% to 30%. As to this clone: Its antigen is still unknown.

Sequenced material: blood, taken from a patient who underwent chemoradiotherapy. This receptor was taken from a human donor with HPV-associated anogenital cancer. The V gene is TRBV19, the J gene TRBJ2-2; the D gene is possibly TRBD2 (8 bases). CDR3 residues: CASTTIGGGQGVPTGELFF. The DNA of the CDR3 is TGTGCCAGTACCACAATCGGGGGGGGCCAGGGGGTTCCCACCGGGGAGCTGTTTTTT.